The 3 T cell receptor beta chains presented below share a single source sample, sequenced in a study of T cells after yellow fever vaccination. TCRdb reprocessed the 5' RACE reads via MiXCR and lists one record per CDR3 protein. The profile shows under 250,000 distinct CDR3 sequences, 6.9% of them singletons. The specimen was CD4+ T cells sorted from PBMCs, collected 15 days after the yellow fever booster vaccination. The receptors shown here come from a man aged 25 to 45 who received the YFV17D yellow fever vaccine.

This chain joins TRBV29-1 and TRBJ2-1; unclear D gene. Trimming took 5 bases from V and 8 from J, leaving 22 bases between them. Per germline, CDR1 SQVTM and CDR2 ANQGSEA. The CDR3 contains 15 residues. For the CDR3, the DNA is TGCAGCGTTATTGGGTTGTGGGGTCCCGGCGATGAGCAGTTCTTC. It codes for CSVIGLWGPGDEQFF.

The CDR3 DNA reads TGTGCCAGCAGCTTAGCGATTACAGGTCCATATGGCTACACCTTC. The encoded protein is CASSLAITGPYGYTF. The chain has TRBV7-2 and TRBJ1-2, with a weak D call TRBD1 (5 bases). Germline-derived CDR1 and CDR2 are SGHTA and FQGNSA. The germline V and J ends were trimmed by 0 bases and 5 bases, with 13 bases remaining between them. This CDR3 is built from 15 residues.

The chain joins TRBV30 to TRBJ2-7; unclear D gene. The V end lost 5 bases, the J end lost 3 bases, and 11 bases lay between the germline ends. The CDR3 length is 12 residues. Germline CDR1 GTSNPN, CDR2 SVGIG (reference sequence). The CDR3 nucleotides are TGTGCCTGGGTGCGGTGGTTCTACGAGCAGTACTTC. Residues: CAWVRWFYEQYF.